A selection of T cell receptor beta chains follows, all from one sample in a study of T cell responses to AZD1222 COVID-19 vaccine. Generated by immunoSEQ multiplex PCR, the TCRdb table keeps only in-frame clones and is missing some. The data show roughly 180,000 clones, with 90% to 95% seen just once and 7% to 9.5% held by the top ten. Sequenced here: peripheral blood, sampled on day 0 of AZD1222 vaccination. The receptors come from an adult in good health. CDR3s include the opening cysteine and the closing phenylalanine or tryptophan.

v_call	cdr3_length	cdr3_aa
TRBV11-2	15	CASSLVRQGLYGYTF
TRBV9	18	CASSPRHSGTSSYNEQFF
TRBV29-1	10	CSAGESEQFF
TRBV11-2	17	CASSLRARSSYNSPLHF
TRBV15	16	CATSRDRGISGNTIYF
TRBV6-5	13	CATRLADYNEQFF
TRBV3-1/TRBV3-2	15	CASSLIAGTYNEQFF
TRBV5-1	15	CASSRADRGLETQYF
TRBV2	12	CATREDTGELFF
TRBV5-1	13	CASSLDPYTGYTF
TRBV6-5	11	CATTSGRNQYF
TRBV5-6	14	CASSFGQGGQPQHF
TRBV3-1/TRBV3-2	16	CASSRGLSVSYNEQFF
TRBV4-1	13	CASSQADPNEQYF
TRBV6-5	13	CASSFGTDNEQFF
TRBV28	13	CASSLPHNTEAFF
TRBV20-1	20	CSASASPGTSGFLSYNEQFF
TRBV28	14	CASSLLAPRNEQFF
TRBV5-1	11	CASSKNTEAFF
TRBV7-2	15	CASSLGQGAQNEQYF
TRBV30	13	CAWSAGTVYGYTF
TRBV2	13	CASLLGGPSPLHF
TRBV4-1	18	CASSPLGRSGVGVNEQFF
TRBV5-1	16	CASSSLSGPDQETQYF
TRBV7-2	17	CASSFLPGGMEDGELFF
TRBV30	18	CAWSVNGWDSLTGEKLFF
TRBV24-1	14	CATSERGSYNEQFF
TRBV11-2	12	CASTPPGETQYF
TRBV7-8	13	CASSRRTQETQYF
TRBV15	13	CATSRDKNYGYTF
TRBV5-1	15	CASSLERLSGNTIYF
TRBV7-2	12	CASSYDNTEAFF
TRBV7-3	17	CASSISTSGRAGDTQYF
TRBV11-3	16	CASSRRQGSSTDTQYF
TRBV25-1	14	CASRGQGGNQPQHF
TRBV27	15	CASRTLQGGNSPLHF
TRBV24-1	18	CATSDLGLASGPTGELFF
TRBV5-1	14	CASSFGGSFDEQYF
TRBV18	16	CASSPPGTSGNNEQFF
TRBV10-2	14	CASSESSGWYEQYF
TRBV5-1	15	CASSLSPGTSEKLFF